This T cell receptor beta chain was captured by sequencing in a study of identical twins (dated by TCRdb to about 2016). For context, the study as a whole: To test whether fetal clonotypes persist, this study deep-sequenced TCR alpha and beta repertoires from monozygotic twins, from unrelated adults of various ages, and from cord blood. Replicate twin experiments were performed at different times using different library preparation protocols to rule out contamination. Beyond this particular receptor, the publication reports: Conclusions relied on cross-sectional statistical analysis, since the same donors could not be followed over many years. Invariant T cells such as MAIT and iNKT could partly confound zero-insertion analyses, although diverse VJ usage argued against such confounding for most clonotypes. In monozygotic twins, out-of-frame TCR alpha sharing was systematically underestimated by recombination models, although the models agreed with sharing between unrelated individuals. Excess twin sharing in beta out-of-frame sequences was weaker because fewer shared sequences lowered the signal-to-noise ratio. Out-of-frame TCR alpha sequences shared between twins showed an excess of low generation-probability sequences compared with coincidental sharing between unrelated individuals. Abundant cord blood beta clonotypes had fewer insertions, young adult naive repertoires showed a similar but weaker trend, and memory repertoires showed no such trend.

Every donor was a healthy Caucasian. Miltenyi CD45RO+ enrichment and human naive T-cell isolation kits were used to isolate memory (CD45RO+) and naive T cells from PBMC. This clonotype was seen many times. The antigen this receptor binds is unknown. Base qualities are not recorded, but no much larger clone differs from it by a single base. To prepare the library, 5' RACE was applied. Sequencing used an Illumina HiSeq 2000. A universal primer binding site was added through template switching, and the final cDNA carried a unique molecular identifier so that TCR cDNA molecules could be counted accurately. Specific primers in the conserved constant-segment region were used to synthesize first-strand cDNA for the TCR alpha and beta chains. To control for contamination, every cDNA library carried two barcodes: a SMART-Mk sample barcode plus Illumina barcodes. TruSeq adapter sequences, together with Illumina sample barcodes, were added in two successive PCR steps. TCR alpha and beta cDNA libraries were sequenced on the Illumina HiSeq platform with custom primers. In the source study's methods: MiGEC processed the raw reads to extract unique molecular identifiers, while MiXCR was used to determine the CDR3 positions. Recombination models were inferred per individual with the repgenHMM and IGoR tools using an EM algorithm. Shared clonotype analysis was performed with the tcR package in R, normalizing sharing by the product of cloneset sizes. To study raw recombination without the effects of thymic and clonal selection, out-of-frame nonproductive sequences were analyzed. Using fastp at Q25 and MiXCR, TCRdb reprocessed the public reads and kept productive beta chains. Rows are unified per CDR3 protein, each entry keeping the most common DNA and genes. What appears here as the V and J calls and clone size reflects TCRdb's work, not the paper's. The sample records around 140,000 distinct CDR3 sequences, roughly 3.5% of which are singletons. Roughly 8% of the sample lies in the top ten.

Including the terminal cysteine and phenylalanine, the CDR3 comprises 14 residues. Only the CDR3 region is kept as DNA, spanning 42 bases read in frame from base 1. V drops 2 bases and J drops 1 base, leaving 8 bases in between. Sequencing used memory T cells sorted from blood. The cell subset or site label, as the study defines it: CD45RO+ enriched T cells. The V gene is TRBV12-3 or TRBV12-4 and the J gene is TRBJ1-1; no D gene can be assigned with confidence. This TCR came from a man younger than 35 in good health. The nucleotides are TGTGCCAGCAGTTTAAGGCACCAGAACACTGAAGCTTTCTTT. Its protein reads: CASSLRHQNTEAFF.